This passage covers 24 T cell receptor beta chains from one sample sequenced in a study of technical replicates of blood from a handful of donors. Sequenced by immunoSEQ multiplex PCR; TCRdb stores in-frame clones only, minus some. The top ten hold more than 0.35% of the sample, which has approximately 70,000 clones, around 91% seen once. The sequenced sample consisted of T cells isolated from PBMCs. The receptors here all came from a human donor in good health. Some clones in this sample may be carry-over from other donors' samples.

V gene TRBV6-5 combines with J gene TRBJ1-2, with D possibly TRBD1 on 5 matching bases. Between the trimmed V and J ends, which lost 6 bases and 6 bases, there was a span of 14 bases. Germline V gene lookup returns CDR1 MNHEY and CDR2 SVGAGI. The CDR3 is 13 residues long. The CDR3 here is CASSPQGLHGYTF. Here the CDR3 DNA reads TGTGCCAGCAGCCCCCAGGGACTCCATGGCTACACCTTC.

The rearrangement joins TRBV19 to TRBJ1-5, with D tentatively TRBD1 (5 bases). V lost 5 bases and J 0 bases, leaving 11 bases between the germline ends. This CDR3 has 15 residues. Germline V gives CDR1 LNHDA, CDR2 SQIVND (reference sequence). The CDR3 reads CASSWVRDSNQPQHF. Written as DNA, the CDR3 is TGTGCCAGTAGTTGGGTCAGGGATAGCAATCAGCCCCAGCATTTT.

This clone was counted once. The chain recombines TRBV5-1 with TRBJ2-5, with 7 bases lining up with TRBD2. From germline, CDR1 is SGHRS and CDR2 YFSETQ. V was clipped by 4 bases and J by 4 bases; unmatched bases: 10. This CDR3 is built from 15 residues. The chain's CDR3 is CASSGGTTRGETQYF. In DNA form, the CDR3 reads TGCGCCAGCAGCGGCGGGACTACTCGGGGAGAGACCCAGTACTTC.

The CDR3 region has the DNA TGCGCCAGCAGTGAGTCGAAACTCCAGCGGGAGATTGTAATCGGTGAGACCCAGTACTTC. This encodes CASSESKLQREIVIGETQYF. The chain combines TRBV10-2 with TRBJ2-5; 8 bases match TRBD2. Germline CDR1 WSHSY, CDR2 SAAADI. The CDR3 loop spans 20 amino acids. Unmatched junction bases numbered 20, after V lost 0 bases and J lost 5 bases.

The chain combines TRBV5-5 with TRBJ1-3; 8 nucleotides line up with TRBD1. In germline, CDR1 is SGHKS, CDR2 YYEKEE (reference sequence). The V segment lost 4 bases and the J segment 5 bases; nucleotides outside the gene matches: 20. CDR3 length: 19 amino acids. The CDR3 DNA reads TGTGCCAGCAGCCCGATCTTTTTCCAAAGACAGGGGCATAGAAACACCATATATTTT. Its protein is CASSPIFFQRQGHRNTIYF.

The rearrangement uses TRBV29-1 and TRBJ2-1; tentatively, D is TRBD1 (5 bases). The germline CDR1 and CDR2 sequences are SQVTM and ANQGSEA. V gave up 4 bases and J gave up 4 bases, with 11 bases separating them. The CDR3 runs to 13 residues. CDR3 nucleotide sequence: TGCAGCGTTGGGGGCAGGGAATACAATGAGCAGTTCTTC. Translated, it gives CSVGGREYNEQFF.

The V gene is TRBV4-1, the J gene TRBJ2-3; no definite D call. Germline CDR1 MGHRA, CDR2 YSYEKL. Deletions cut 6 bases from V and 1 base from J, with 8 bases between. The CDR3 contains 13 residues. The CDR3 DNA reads TGCGCCAGCAGTTCTCCTCGCACAGATACGCAGTATTTT. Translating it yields CASSSPRTDTQYF.

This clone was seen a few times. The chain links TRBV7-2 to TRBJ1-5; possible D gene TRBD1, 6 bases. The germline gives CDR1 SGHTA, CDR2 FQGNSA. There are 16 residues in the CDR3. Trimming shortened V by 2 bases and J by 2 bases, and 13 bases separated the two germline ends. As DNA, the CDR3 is TGTGCCAGCAGCTTAAAACAGGGTCGGGGCAATCAGCCCCAGCATTTT. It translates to CASSLKQGRGNQPQHF.

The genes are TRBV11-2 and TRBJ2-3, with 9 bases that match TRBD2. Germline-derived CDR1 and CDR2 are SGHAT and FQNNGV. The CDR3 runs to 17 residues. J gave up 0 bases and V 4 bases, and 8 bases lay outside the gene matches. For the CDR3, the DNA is TGTGCCAGCAGCTATGGGCGGGGGGGGCCCAGCACAGATACGCAGTATTTT. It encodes CASSYGRGGPSTDTQYF.

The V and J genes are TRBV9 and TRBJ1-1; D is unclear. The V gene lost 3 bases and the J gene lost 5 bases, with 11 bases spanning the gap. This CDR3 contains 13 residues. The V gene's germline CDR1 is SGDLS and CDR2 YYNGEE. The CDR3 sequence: CASSAEGGTEAFF. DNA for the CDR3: TGTGCCAGCAGCGCCGAGGGTGGAACTGAAGCTTTCTTT.

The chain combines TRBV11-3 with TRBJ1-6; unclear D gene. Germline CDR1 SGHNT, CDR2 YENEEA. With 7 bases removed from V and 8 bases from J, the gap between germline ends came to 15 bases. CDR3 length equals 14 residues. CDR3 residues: CASTLSGSHSPLHF. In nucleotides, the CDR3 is TGTGCCAGCACCCTAAGCGGTTCCCATTCACCCCTCCACTTT.

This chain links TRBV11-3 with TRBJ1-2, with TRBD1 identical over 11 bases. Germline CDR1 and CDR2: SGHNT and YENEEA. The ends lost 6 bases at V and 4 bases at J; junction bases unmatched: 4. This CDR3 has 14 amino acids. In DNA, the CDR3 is TGTGCCAGCAGTCCCGGGACAGGGGGCTATGGCTACACCTTC. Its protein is CASSPGTGGYGYTF.

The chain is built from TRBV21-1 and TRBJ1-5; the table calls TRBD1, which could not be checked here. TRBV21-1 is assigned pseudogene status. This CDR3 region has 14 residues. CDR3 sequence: CAKLRQGMNQPQHF. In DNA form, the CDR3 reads TGTGCCAAACTACGACAGGGGATGAATCAGCCCCAGCATTTT.

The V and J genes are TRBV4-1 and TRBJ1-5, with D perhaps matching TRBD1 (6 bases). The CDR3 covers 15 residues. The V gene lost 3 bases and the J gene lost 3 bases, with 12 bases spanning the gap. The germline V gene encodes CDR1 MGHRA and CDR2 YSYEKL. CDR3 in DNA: TGCGCCAGCAGCCAGGGGCAGGGGTACAATCAGCCCCAGCATTTT. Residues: CASSQGQGYNQPQHF.

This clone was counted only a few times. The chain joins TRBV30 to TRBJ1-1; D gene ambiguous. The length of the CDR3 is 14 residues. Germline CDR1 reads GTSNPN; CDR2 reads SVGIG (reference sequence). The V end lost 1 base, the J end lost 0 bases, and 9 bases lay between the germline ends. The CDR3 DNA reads TGTGCCTGGAGTGGGTACGGGATGAACACTGAAGCTTTCTTT. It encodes CAWSGYGMNTEAFF.

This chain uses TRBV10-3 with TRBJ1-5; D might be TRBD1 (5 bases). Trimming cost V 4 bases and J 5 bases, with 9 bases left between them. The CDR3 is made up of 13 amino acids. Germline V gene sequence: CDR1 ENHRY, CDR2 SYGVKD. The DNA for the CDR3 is TGTGCCATCAGTGGGGGCAGGGATCAGCCCCAGCATTTT. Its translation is CAISGGRDQPQHF.

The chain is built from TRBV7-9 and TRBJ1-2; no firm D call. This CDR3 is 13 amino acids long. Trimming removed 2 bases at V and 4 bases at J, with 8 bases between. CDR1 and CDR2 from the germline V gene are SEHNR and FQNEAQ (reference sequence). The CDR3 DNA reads TGTGCCAGCAGCTTATATACAGCCTATGGCTACACCTTC. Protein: CASSLYTAYGYTF.

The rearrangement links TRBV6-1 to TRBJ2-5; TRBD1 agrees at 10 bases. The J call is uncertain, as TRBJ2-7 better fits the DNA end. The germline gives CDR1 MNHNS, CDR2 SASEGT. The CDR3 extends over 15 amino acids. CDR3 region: CASSAGTGAQYEQYF. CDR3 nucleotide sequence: TGTGCCAGCAGTGCCGGGACAGGGGCCCAGTACGAGCAGTACTTC.

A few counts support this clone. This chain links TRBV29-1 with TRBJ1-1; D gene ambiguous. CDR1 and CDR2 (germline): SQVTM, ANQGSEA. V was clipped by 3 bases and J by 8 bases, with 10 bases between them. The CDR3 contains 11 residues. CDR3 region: CSVEIAGEAFF. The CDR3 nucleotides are TGCAGCGTTGAGATTGCAGGAGAAGCTTTCTTT.

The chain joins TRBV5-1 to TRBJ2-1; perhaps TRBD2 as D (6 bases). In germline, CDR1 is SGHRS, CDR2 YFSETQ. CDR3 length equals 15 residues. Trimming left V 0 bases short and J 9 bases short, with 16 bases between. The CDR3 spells CASSLGGAGRTEQFF. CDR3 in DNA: TGCGCCAGCAGCTTGGGCGGGGCAGGGAGGACTGAGCAGTTCTTC. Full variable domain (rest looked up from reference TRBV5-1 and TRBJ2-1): KAGVTQTPRYLIKTRGQQVTLSCSPISGHRSVSWYQQTPGQGLQFLFEYFSETQRNKGNFPGRFSGRQFSNSRSEMNVSTLELGDSALYLCASSLGGAGRTEQFFGPGTRLTVL.

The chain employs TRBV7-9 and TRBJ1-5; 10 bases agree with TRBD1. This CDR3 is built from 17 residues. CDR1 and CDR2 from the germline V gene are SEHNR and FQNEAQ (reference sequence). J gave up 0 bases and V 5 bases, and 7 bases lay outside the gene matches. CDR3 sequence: CASSLGTGAHSNQPQHF. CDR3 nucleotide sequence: TGTGCCAGCAGCCTTGGGACAGGGGCACATAGCAATCAGCCCCAGCATTTT.

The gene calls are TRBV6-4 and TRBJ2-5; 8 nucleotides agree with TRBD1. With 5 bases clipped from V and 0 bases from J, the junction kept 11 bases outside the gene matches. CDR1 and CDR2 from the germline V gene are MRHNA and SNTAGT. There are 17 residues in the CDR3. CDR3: CASSKRQGKQDQETQYF. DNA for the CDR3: TGTGCCAGCAGTAAAAGACAGGGGAAGCAGGACCAAGAGACCCAGTACTTC.

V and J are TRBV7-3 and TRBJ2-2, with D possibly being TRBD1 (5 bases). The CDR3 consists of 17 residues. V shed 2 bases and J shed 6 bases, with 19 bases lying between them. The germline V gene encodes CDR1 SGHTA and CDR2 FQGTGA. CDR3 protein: CASSLRPGQGIPGELFF. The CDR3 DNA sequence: TGTGCCAGCAGCTTACGCCCAGGGCAGGGAATACCCGGGGAGCTGTTTTTT. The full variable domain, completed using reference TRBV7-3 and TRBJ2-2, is GAGVSQTPSNKVTEKGKYVELRCDPISGHTALYWYRQSLGQGPEFLIYFQGTGAADDSGLPNDRFFAVRPEGSVSTLKIQRTERGDSAVYLCASSLRPGQGIPGELFFGEGSRLTVL.

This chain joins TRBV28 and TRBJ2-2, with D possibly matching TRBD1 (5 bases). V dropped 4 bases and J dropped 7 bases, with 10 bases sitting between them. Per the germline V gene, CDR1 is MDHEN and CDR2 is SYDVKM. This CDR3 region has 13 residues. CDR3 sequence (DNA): TGTGCCAGCAGTTACAGGTTAAACGGGGAGCTGTTTTTT. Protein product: CASSYRLNGELFF.